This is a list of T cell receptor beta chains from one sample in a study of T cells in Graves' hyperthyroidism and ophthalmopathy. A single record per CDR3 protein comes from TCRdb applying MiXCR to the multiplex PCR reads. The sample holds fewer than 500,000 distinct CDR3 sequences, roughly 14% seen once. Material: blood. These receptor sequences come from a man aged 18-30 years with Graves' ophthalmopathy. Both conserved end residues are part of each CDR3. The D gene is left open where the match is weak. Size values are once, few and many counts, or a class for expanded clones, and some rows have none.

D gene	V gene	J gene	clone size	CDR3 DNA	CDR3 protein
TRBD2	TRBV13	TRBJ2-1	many	TGTGCCAGCAGCTCAGGACTAGCGGGATCCCCGGGTGATGAGCAGTTCTTC	CASSSGLAGSPGDEQFF
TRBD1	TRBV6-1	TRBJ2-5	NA	TGTGCCAGCCGCCAAGGACAGGGGCAAGAGACCCAGTACTTC	CASRQGQGQETQYF
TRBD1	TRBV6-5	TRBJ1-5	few	TGTGCCAGCAGTTACCCCGCTAGGGACAGGCTAAATCAGCCCCAGCATTTT	CASSYPARDRLNQPQHF
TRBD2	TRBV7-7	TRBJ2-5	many	TGTGCTAGCAGCTCCCTTCGAATGCCTAGCGGGAGGGCCATAGAGACCCAGTACTTC	CASSSLRMPSGRAIETQYF
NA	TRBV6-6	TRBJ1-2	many	TGTGCCAGCAGTTACGTGGAGGGCACTAACTATGGCTACACCTTC	CASSYVEGTNYGYTF
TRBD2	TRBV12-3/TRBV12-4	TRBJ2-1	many	TGTGCCAGCAGCCCTTGGACTAGCGGGGGTTTATACAATGAGCAGTTCTTC	CASSPWTSGGLYNEQFF
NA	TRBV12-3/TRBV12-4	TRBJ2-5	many	TGTGCCAGCAGTTTATGGGGTCAGGGATTGGAGCAAGAGACCCAGTACTTC	CASSLWGQGLEQETQYF
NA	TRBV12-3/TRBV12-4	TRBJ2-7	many	TGTGCCAGCAGGGGCAAAGTCTACGAGCAGTACTTC	CASRGKVYEQYF
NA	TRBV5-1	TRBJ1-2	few	TGCGCCAGCAGCTTGGTGCCCCGGGACCTAGGACGGAACTATGGCTACACCTTC	CASSLVPRDLGRNYGYTF
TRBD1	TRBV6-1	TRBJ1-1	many	TGTGCCAGCAGTCCTCACAACGGACAGGGGTCCGGTGAAGCTTTCTTT	CASSPHNGQGSGEAFF
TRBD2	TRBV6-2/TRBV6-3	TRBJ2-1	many	TGTGCCAGCACCATAGCGGGAGGGTTTTACAATGAGCAGTTCTTC	CASTIAGGFYNEQFF
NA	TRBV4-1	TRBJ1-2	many	TGCGCCAGCAGCCAAGGGACAGTGAACTATGGCTACACCTTC	CASSQGTVNYGYTF
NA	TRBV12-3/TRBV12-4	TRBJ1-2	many	TGTGCCAGCAGTTGGGGCAGGGACTATGGCTACACCTTC	CASSWGRDYGYTF
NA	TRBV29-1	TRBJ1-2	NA	TGCAGCGTAAAGACAGGAAGGGAGGATGGCTACACCTTC	CSVKTGREDGYTF
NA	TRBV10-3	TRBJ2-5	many	TGTGCCATCAGTGAGCCGGGCGGAAGAGAGACCCAGTACTTC	CAISEPGGRETQYF
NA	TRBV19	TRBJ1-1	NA	TGTGCCAGTAGTATACCCGCAGGGAGCACTGAAGCTTTCTTT	CASSIPAGSTEAFF
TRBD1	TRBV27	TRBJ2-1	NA	TGTGCCAGCAGTCAACAGGGGGCGAATGAGCAGTTCTTC	CASSQQGANEQFF
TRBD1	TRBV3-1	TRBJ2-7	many	TGTGCCAGCAGCCAAGCGCGGACAGGGAAGAAGTACTTC	CASSQARTGKKYF